These T cell receptor beta chains were read from a single sample in a study of T cells expressing NK-cell markers. For each CDR3 protein, TCRdb gives one entry from its re-call of the 5' RACE reads, without DNA. The data include a few hundred thousand distinct CDR3 sequences; the top ten clones carry around 4%. The sequenced sample was blood T cells: a sorted CD56 or NKG2C T cell subset, CD4+ or CD8+ T cells, or bulk PBMC T cells (not recorded which). The receptors were sampled from a man younger than 35 in good health. CDR3s include the opening cysteine and the closing phenylalanine or tryptophan.

J gene,V gene,CDR3 protein
TRBJ2-5,TRBV29-1,CSVVRNAETQYF
TRBJ2-1,TRBV29-1,CSAVTSGWEDEQFF
TRBJ2-1,TRBV11-1,CASSHRLTGTSGSSYNEQFF
TRBJ2-4,TRBV27,CASSLMGRRNIQYF
TRBJ1-3,TRBV6-5,CASSYSPESGNTIYF
TRBJ2-5,TRBV10-3,CAIGLAGARGETQYF
TRBJ2-7,TRBV20-1,CSAPQASYEQYF
TRBJ2-2,TRBV18,CASSPTGREGTGELFF
TRBJ2-3,TRBV4-2,CASSQELAGTLGTDTQYF
TRBJ2-1,TRBV15,CATSRDRRGAGSYNEQFF
TRBJ2-2,TRBV20-1,CSASDRGGPNTGELFF
TRBJ2-5,TRBV20-1,CSARDLAGIGETQYF
TRBJ2-1,TRBV20-1,CSARDLRQPYNEQFF
TRBJ2-7,TRBV29-1,CSAEGEGAGEQYF
TRBJ2-7,TRBV20-1,CSAPPSRGGASYEQYF
TRBJ2-3,TRBV2,CASITSGMRTDTQYF
TRBJ2-7,TRBV5-1,CASRISGDRVHEQYF
TRBJ2-1,TRBV28,CASIPTSPSSYNEQFF
TRBJ2-3,TRBV3-1,CASSPGQALATDTQYF
TRBJ2-5,TRBV29-1,CSFTGTGSGETQYF
TRBJ2-2,TRBV27,CASSLSFGGPGELFF
TRBJ2-5,TRBV12-3/TRBV12-4,CASSLGQEGKTQYF
TRBJ1-1,TRBV6-2/TRBV6-3,CATGQGIKNTEAFF
TRBJ1-5,TRBV12-3/TRBV12-4,CASSLNSGQNQPQHF
TRBJ1-4,TRBV18,CASSPPQSLGEKLFF
TRBJ2-3,TRBV25-1,CASSESGQDTQYF
TRBJ2-5,TRBV5-1,CASRWGGRLLETQYF
TRBJ2-1,TRBV29-1,CSVWTRRGNEQFF